One sample yielded the 20 T cell receptor beta chains listed below, sequenced in a study of T cells in Graves' hyperthyroidism and ophthalmopathy. Amplified regions were TCR beta CDR3 sequences from RNA transcripts. Using the HTBI primer set, a first-round RT-PCR was run on the TCR CDR3. TCRdb re-analysed the multiplex PCR reads in MiXCR, keeping a single row per CDR3 protein. The sample contains fewer than 750,000 distinct CDR3 sequences, roughly 15% of which appear only once. The sequencing input was blood. The receptors stem from a woman between 50 and 59 years old with Graves' ophthalmopathy.

This clonotype was observed a handful of times. The V and J genes are TRBV19 and TRBJ2-5; D gene ambiguous. V lost 1 base to trimming and J lost 5 bases, with 17 bases between them. Germline loops: CDR1 LNHDA, CDR2 SQIVND (reference sequence). CDR3 length: 16 residues. CDR3 in amino acids: CASSIGLTPLGETQYF. The CDR3 region has the DNA TGTGCCAGTAGTATAGGGCTCACCCCCTTGGGGGAGACCCAGTACTTC.

This clonotype was picked up many times. The chain uses TRBV7-9 and TRBJ2-1; 8 bases line up with TRBD1. The CDR3 is made up of 18 amino acids. Losses at the gene ends were 2 bases for V and 2 bases for J; bases not matched to a gene: 11. Germline values: CDR1 SEHNR, CDR2 FQNEAQ (reference sequence). Here the CDR3 DNA reads TGTGCCAGCAGCTTACCGTTACAGGGGGAAATAGCCTACAATGAGCAGTTCTTC. The encoded protein is CASSLPLQGEIAYNEQFF.

There are many counts of this clonotype. The genes are TRBV28 and TRBJ2-3; 8 bases map to TRBD2. V lost 5 bases and J lost 4; bases outside the gene matches: 8. This CDR3 region has 15 residues. Germline V gene data show CDR1 as MDHEN and CDR2 as SYDVKM. The CDR3 here is CASSTGGRLADTQYF. CDR3 bases: TGTGCCAGCAGTACTGGCGGGAGGCTGGCAGATACGCAGTATTTT.

This chain connects TRBV19 to TRBJ2-7; TRBD2 might be the D (5 bases). CDR3 size: 13 residues. Trimming stripped 1 base from V and 3 bases from J, with 7 bases between. Germline lookup yields CDR1 LNHDA and CDR2 SQIVND (reference sequence). CDR3 amino acids: CASSIGRNYEQYF. In DNA form, the CDR3 reads TGTGCCAGTAGTATAGGGAGGAACTACGAGCAGTACTTC. Combining the CDR3 with reference TRBV19 and TRBJ2-7 gives the whole variable domain DGGITQSPKYLFRKEGQNVTLSCEQNLNHDAMYWYRQDPGQGLRLIYYSQIVNDFQKGDIAEGYSVSREKKESFPLTVTSAQKNPTAFYLCASSIGRNYEQYFGPGTRLTVT.

This clonotype occurred many times. This rearrangement joins TRBV11-3 to TRBJ2-5; D unresolved. The CDR3 consists of 11 residues. Germline CDR1 and CDR2: SGHNT and YENEEA. V shed 5 bases and J shed 11 bases, with 12 bases lying between them. For the CDR3, the DNA is TGTGCCAGCAGCCCGGACCGGCGTCAGTACTTC. Encoded protein: CASSPDRRQYF.

The V call is TRBV12-3 or TRBV12-4, the J call TRBJ2-4; D remains ambiguous. V lost 4 bases and J lost 0, with 16 bases in between. The CDR3 has 17 residues. CDR3 DNA: TGTGCCAGCAGTTCCCTGACCCTCCCACCAGCCAAAAACATTCAGTACTTC. Translating it yields CASSSLTLPPAKNIQYF.

This clonotype appeared many times. V gene TRBV20-1 combines with J gene TRBJ2-1; 7 bases are a match to TRBD2. Losses at the gene ends were 5 bases for V and 9 bases for J; bases not matched to a gene: 7. Germline CDR1 reads DFQATT; CDR2 reads SNEGSKA (reference sequence). This CDR3 region has 12 residues. This CDR3 reads CSAVLTSSEQFF. The CDR3 region has the DNA TGCAGTGCTGTCTTGACTAGCAGTGAGCAGTTCTTC.

As concerns this clonotype: A much larger clone lies a single base off, so this may be a read error. The chain has TRBV4-1 and TRBJ2-1; 10 positions match TRBD2. TRBJ2-7 matches the DNA end more closely, so the J call is doubtful. The CDR3 is 16 amino acids. Germline loops: CDR1 MGHRA, CDR2 YSYEKL. The CDR3: CASSPGLAASYNEQYF. The CDR3 DNA is TGCGCCAGCAGCCCCGGACTAGCGGCGTCCTACAATGAGCAGTACTTC.

This clonotype showed up many times. The gene calls are TRBV20-1 and TRBJ2-5, with D perhaps being TRBD1 or TRBD2 (5 bases each). The ends were cut back, 3 bases at V and 2 bases at J, with 13 bases in the middle. There are 14 residues in the CDR3. Germline assignment: CDR1 DFQATT and CDR2 SNEGSKA (reference sequence). The CDR3 loop reads CSARTGTGQETQYF. CDR3 nucleotide sequence: TGCAGTGCTAGGACCGGGACGGGTCAAGAGACCCAGTACTTC.

This clonotype came up a few times. The chain links TRBV7-9 to TRBJ1-4, with D hard to call. The CDR3 spans 15 residues. In germline, CDR1 is SEHNR, CDR2 FQNEAQ (reference sequence). V was clipped by 6 bases and J by 7 bases, with 18 bases between them. This CDR3 is CASRKSAAESEKLFF. In DNA, the CDR3 is TGTGCCAGCAGGAAAAGTGCAGCGGAAAGTGAAAAACTGTTTTTT. The entire variable domain, with the rest obtained from reference TRBV7-9 and TRBJ1-4, is as follows: DTGVSQNPRHKITKRGQNVTFRCDPISEHNRLYWYRQTLGQGPEFLTYFQNEAQLEKSRLLSDRFSAERPKGSFSTLEIQRTEQGDSAMYLCASRKSAAESEKLFFGSGTQLSVL.

The chain joins TRBV9 to TRBJ2-3; no clear D gene. This CDR3 is 14 amino acids long. V was trimmed by 4 bases and J by 2 bases, leaving 11 bases between them. Germline V gene data show CDR1 as SGDLS and CDR2 as YYNGEE. CDR3 in amino acids: CASSPRHDTDTQYF. The DNA of the CDR3 is TGTGCCAGCAGCCCAAGACATGACACAGATACGCAGTATTTT.

This clonotype was detected a few times. The V gene is TRBV12-3 or TRBV12-4, the J gene TRBJ1-2; D is unresolved. The V and J ends lost 0 bases and 4 bases respectively, with 3 bases between them. The CDR3 consists of 12 residues. CDR3 coding DNA: TGTGCCAGCAGTTTAGCCGTCTATGGCTACACCTTC. The encoded protein is CASSLAVYGYTF.

This clonotype was observed many times. This rearrangement joins TRBV7-2 to TRBJ2-1; 14 nucleotides agree with TRBD2. The CDR3 is made up of 18 amino acids. Germline V CDR1 and CDR2: SGHTA, FQGNSA. V shed 4 bases, J shed 12 bases, and the junction held 17 bases outside the gene matches. CDR3: CASSSGRDGTSGSRRQFF. Here the CDR3 DNA reads TGTGCCAGCAGCTCAGGGAGGGATGGGACTAGCGGGAGTCGGAGGCAGTTCTTC.

This chain joins TRBV12-3 or TRBV12-4 and TRBJ2-1; TRBD2 agrees at 10 bases. The V and J ends lost 5 bases and 3 bases, in that order; junction bases with no gene match: 7. The CDR3 is made up of 16 amino acids. The CDR3 nucleotides are TGTGCCAGCAGTGTCCGACTAGCGGGTATCTACAATGAGCAGTTCTTC. It specifies CASSVRLAGIYNEQFF.

This clonotype was found many times. As DNA, the CDR3 is TGTGCCAGCAGACTGACTAGCGGGATAGGGGGTACGCAGTATTTT. The encoded protein is CASRLTSGIGGTQYF. The J gene is TRBJ2-3, the V gene TRBV11-2; 11 positions match TRBD2. Germline CDR1 SGHAT, CDR2 FQNNGV. Unmatched junction bases numbered 10, after V lost 6 bases and J lost 8 bases. This CDR3 contains 15 residues.

This clonotype has just one count. A read error may explain this, as a much larger clone is one base away. Given the absence of the conserved phenylalanine or tryptophan at the CDR3 end, a read error is likely. Here the CDR3 DNA reads TGTGCCAGCAGTCAAGCGGGAGCTCTCTCCTACAATGAGCAGTTCCTC. Protein: CASSQAGALSYNEQFL. The chain is built from TRBV28 and TRBJ2-1, with 8 nucleotides matching TRBD2. The germline V gene has CDR1 MDHEN and CDR2 SYDVKM. The CDR3 loop spans 16 amino acids. Trimming took 5 bases from V and 0 from J; bases not matched to a gene: 6.

The table lists this clonotype with a few counts. This chain connects TRBV4-1 to TRBJ1-2, with D unclear. The CDR3 runs 14 residues. Trimming pared 4 bases from V and 8 bases from J, leaving 17 bases between. Germline CDR1 MGHRA, CDR2 YSYEKL. CDR3 DNA: TGCGCCAGCAGCCTCCTACTGACAAGCAGCGGCTACACCTTC. This codes for CASSLLLTSSGYTF.

Only a few counts were recorded for this clonotype. The rearrangement uses TRBV19 and TRBJ1-4; no reliable D call. The germline V gene has CDR1 LNHDA and CDR2 SQIVND (reference sequence). Trimming shortened V by 5 bases and J by 8 bases, and 12 bases separated the two germline ends. This CDR3 region has 13 residues. The CDR3 DNA reads TGTGCCAGTAGTTCCGGGTGGGGAGAAAAACTGTTTTTT. Its translation: CASSSGWGEKLFF.

The chain links TRBV4-1 to TRBJ2-3, with 10 bases matching TRBD2. J was trimmed by 2 bases and V by 6 bases; bases with no gene match: 11. This CDR3 has 17 residues. Germline lookup yields CDR1 MGHRA and CDR2 YSYEKL. The CDR3 DNA reads TGCGCCAGCAGTCTCGACTCACTAGCGGGGTCCACAGATACGCAGTATTTT. This gives the protein CASSLDSLAGSTDTQYF.

The chain employs TRBV6-2 or TRBV6-3 and TRBJ2-1; D may be TRBD1 (6 bases). V was shortened by 6 bases and J by 8 bases, with 17 bases between the two germline ends. The CDR3 is 14 residues long. CDR1 is MNHEY and CDR2 is SVGEGT in the germline V gene. The CDR3 nucleotides are TGTGCCAGCAGCCGCAGGGGCGGAGGCGATGAGCAGTTCTTC. Translation: CASSRRGGGDEQFF.